This TCR beta chain was recorded in a study of cytomegalovirus exposure and HLA in healthy donors. Per germline, CDR1 MNHEY and CDR2 SVGAGI. The V gene lost 0 bases and the J gene lost 4 bases, with 9 bases spanning the gap. The CDR3 sequence is 14 residues long. Amplification used 60 Vbeta primers and 13 Jbeta primers. Clones were sequenced by immunoSEQ multiplex PCR, and TCRdb holds only the in-frame ones, with some missing. The sample holds 170,000 or so clones, around 82% seen once. The rearrangement joins TRBV6-5 to TRBJ1-1; D gene unclear. The specimen was PBMCs. This receptor was obtained from a boy between 2 and 15 years old in good health and CMV-seronegative. The CDR3 nucleotides read TGTGCCAGCAGTTACTCTAGAGCGGGCACTGAAGCTTTCTTT. It translates to CASSYSRAGTEAFF.